The rows below give T cell receptor beta chains drawn from one sample of a study of tumor and adjacent non-tumor tissue in lung cancer. Each CDR3 protein gets one entry after TCRdb re-called the multiplex PCR reads with MiXCR. This sample carries approximately 140,000 distinct CDR3 sequences, around 61% of them seen once, and the ten largest clones take about 20%. The sample taken for sequencing was lung tumor tissue. The source is a man aged 55 to 69 with small cell lung cancer. Each CDR3 is given with its conserved first and last residue. Each record gives: D gene, J gene, clone size, V gene, CDR3 protein, CDR3 DNA. D genes are given only for firm matches. Size is omitted from some rows. Given values are once, few, many or a class for expanded clones.

D gene: TRBD2; J gene: TRBJ2-3; clone size: NA; V gene: TRBV4-2; CDR3 protein: CASSQDVKTSGYIRDPDTQYF; CDR3 DNA: TGTGCCAGCAGCCAAGATGTCAAGACTAGCGGGTACATCCGAGATCCAGATACGCAGTATTTT
D gene: NA; J gene: TRBJ2-2; clone size: NA; V gene: TRBV11-2; CDR3 protein: CASSPLDESTGELFF; CDR3 DNA: TGTGCCAGTAGCCCCCTAGATGAAAGCACCGGGGAGCTGTTTTTT
D gene: NA; J gene: TRBJ2-5; clone size: NA; V gene: TRBV4-2; CDR3 protein: CVGSQDEGFKETQYF; CDR3 DNA: TGTGTCGGCAGCCAAGATGAGGGCTTTAAAGAGACCCAGTACTTC
D gene: TRBD2; J gene: TRBJ2-7; clone size: few; V gene: TRBV6-6; CDR3 protein: CASSYFLGTSGRAGYEQCF; CDR3 DNA: TGTGCCAGCAGTTACTTTCTCGGGACTAGCGGGAGGGCAGGATACGAGCAGTGCTTC
D gene: NA; J gene: TRBJ1-5; clone size: many; V gene: TRBV6-1; CDR3 protein: CASSEEHYQPQHF; CDR3 DNA: TGTGCCAGCAGTGAAGAACACTATCAGCCCCAGCATTTT
D gene: NA; J gene: TRBJ2-1; clone size: many; V gene: TRBV7-3; CDR3 protein: CASSSTGSSEQFF; CDR3 DNA: TGTGCCAGCAGCTCGACTGGCTCAAGTGAGCAGTTCTTC
D gene: NA; J gene: TRBJ1-1; clone size: NA; V gene: TRBV6-5; CDR3 protein: CASRRGGFGSEAFF; CDR3 DNA: TGTGCCAGCAGGAGAGGGGGTTTTGGCTCTGAAGCTTTCTTT
D gene: NA; J gene: TRBJ2-7; clone size: NA; V gene: TRBV6-1; CDR3 protein: CASSGYSSYEMYF; CDR3 DNA: TGTGCCAGCAGTGGTTATAGCTCCTACGAGATGTACTTC
D gene: NA; J gene: TRBJ2-1; clone size: NA; V gene: TRBV6-1; CDR3 protein: CASREVSSNRRFF; CDR3 DNA: TGTGCTAGCAGAGAAGTGAGTTCTAATAGGCGGTTCTTC
D gene: NA; J gene: TRBJ2-7; clone size: once; V gene: TRBV20-1; CDR3 protein: CSALRGGSYKQYF; CDR3 DNA: TGCAGTGCCCTACGAGGAGGGAGCTACAAGCAGTACTTC
D gene: NA; J gene: TRBJ1-4; clone size: NA; V gene: TRBV6-1; CDR3 protein: CASSHTVNTPNEKLFF; CDR3 DNA: TGTGCCAGCAGTCACACAGTGAATACGCCGAATGAAAAACTGTTTTTT
D gene: TRBD1; J gene: TRBJ2-7; clone size: NA; V gene: TRBV11-2; CDR3 protein: CGSSLNRGLYEQYF; CDR3 DNA: TGTGGCAGCAGCTTAAACAGGGGGCTATACGAACAGTACTTC
D gene: NA; J gene: TRBJ2-7; clone size: once; V gene: TRBV11-2; CDR3 protein: CASNLEKPYEQYF; CDR3 DNA: TGTGCCAGCAACTTAGAAAAGCCCTACGAGCAGTACTTC
D gene: TRBD2; J gene: TRBJ2-3; clone size: NA; V gene: TRBV20-1; CDR3 protein: CSSSGGQAGADTQYF; CDR3 DNA: TGCAGTTCCTCGGGAGGGCAAGCGGGTGCAGATACGCAGTATTTT
D gene: NA; J gene: TRBJ2-1; clone size: NA; V gene: TRBV11-2; CDR3 protein: CVSSYYTRGLTGVNEQFF; CDR3 DNA: TGTGTCAGCAGCTACTACACCCGAGGACTAACGGGAGTCAATGAGCAGTTCTTC
D gene: NA; J gene: TRBJ1-6; clone size: few; V gene: TRBV4-1; CDR3 protein: CASSREPNTNSPLHF; CDR3 DNA: TGCGCCAGCAGCCGCGAGCCTAATACGAATTCACCCCTCCACTTT
D gene: NA; J gene: TRBJ2-6; clone size: NA; V gene: TRBV11-3; CDR3 protein: CASSSRSWANELTF; CDR3 DNA: TGTGCCAGCAGCTCACGCTCTTGGGCCAACGAGCTGACTTTC
D gene: NA; J gene: TRBJ2-4; clone size: NA; V gene: TRBV20-1; CDR3 protein: CSTTSVSEGGIQHF; CDR3 DNA: TGCAGTACTACAAGCGTGAGCGAGGGGGGCATTCAGCACTTC
D gene: TRBD1; J gene: TRBJ2-2; clone size: NA; V gene: TRBV29-1; CDR3 protein: CSAQSGGSYTGDLFF; CDR3 DNA: TGCAGCGCCCAATCAGGGGGCTCGTACACCGGGGACCTGTTTTTT
D gene: NA; J gene: TRBJ1-1; clone size: many; V gene: TRBV20-1; CDR3 protein: CSARDRVVNTEAFF; CDR3 DNA: TGCAGTGCTAGAGACAGGGTGGTGAACACTGAAGCTTTCTTT
D gene: NA; J gene: TRBJ2-1; clone size: few; V gene: TRBV20-1; CDR3 protein: CSARDPASFYNEQFF; CDR3 DNA: TGCAGTGCTAGAGACCCGGCGAGCTTTTACAATGAGCAGTTCTTC
D gene: NA; J gene: TRBJ1-3; clone size: NA; V gene: TRBV5-1; CDR3 protein: CASDLGRNTIYF; CDR3 DNA: TGCGCCAGCGACTTGGGAAGAAACACCATATATTTT
D gene: NA; J gene: TRBJ2-5; clone size: few; V gene: TRBV5-4; CDR3 protein: CASSSRALQETQYF; CDR3 DNA: TGTGCCAGCAGCTCACGGGCGTTACAAGAGACCCAGTACTTC
D gene: NA; J gene: TRBJ1-5; clone size: NA; V gene: TRBV19; CDR3 protein: CASSIGGWDQPQHF; CDR3 DNA: TGTGCCAGTAGTATAGGGGGTTGGGATCAGCCCCAGCATTTT
D gene: NA; J gene: TRBJ2-1; clone size: NA; V gene: TRBV11-1; CDR3 protein: CASSSSLSSSYNEQFF; CDR3 DNA: TGTGCCAGCAGCTCAAGCCTATCCAGCTCCTACAATGAGCAGTTCTTC
D gene: TRBD2; J gene: TRBJ2-7; clone size: NA; V gene: TRBV11-3; CDR3 protein: CANNRTSVSIGGEQYF; CDR3 DNA: TGTGCCAACAACAGGACTAGCGTGAGCATTGGTGGCGAGCAGTACTTC
D gene: TRBD1; J gene: TRBJ1-2; clone size: NA; V gene: TRBV20-1; CDR3 protein: CGALQGRGGYTF; CDR3 DNA: TGCGGTGCACTACAGGGGAGGGGTGGCTACACCTTC
D gene: NA; J gene: TRBJ2-1; clone size: NA; V gene: TRBV20-1; CDR3 protein: CSARDPGGFYNGQFF; CDR3 DNA: TGCAGTGCTAGAGATCCTGGCGGGTTCTACAATGGGCAGTTCTTC
D gene: TRBD1; J gene: TRBJ1-2; clone size: once; V gene: TRBV12-3/TRBV12-4; CDR3 protein: CASTSHQGANYGYTF; CDR3 DNA: TGTGCCAGCACATCGCACCAGGGGGCAAACTATGGCTACACCTTC
D gene: NA; J gene: TRBJ1-5; clone size: NA; V gene: TRBV12-1; CDR3 protein: CASSSPTLTLTQPQHF; CDR3 DNA: TGTGCCAGCAGCTCACCAACCTTGACGCTGACTCAGCCCCAGCATTTT
D gene: NA; J gene: TRBJ1-3; clone size: NA; V gene: TRBV4-2; CDR3 protein: CASSPTPGASGNTIYF; CDR3 DNA: TGTGCCAGTAGCCCAACACCCGGGGCCTCCGGAAACACCATATATTTT
D gene: TRBD2; J gene: TRBJ2-3; clone size: NA; V gene: TRBV4-1; CDR3 protein: CASNHGRRWTSTDTQYF; CDR3 DNA: TGCGCCAGCAACCACGGGCGCAGGTGGACTAGCACAGATACACAGTATTTT
D gene: NA; J gene: TRBJ2-3; clone size: NA; V gene: TRBV11-2; CDR3 protein: CASTSCVTDTQYF; CDR3 DNA: TGTGCCAGTACGTCGTGTGTTACAGATACGCAGTATTTT
D gene: TRBD2; J gene: TRBJ2-1; clone size: NA; V gene: TRBV24-1; CDR3 protein: CATSAGTSGSSYNEQFF; CDR3 DNA: TGTGCCACCAGCGCTGGGACTAGCGGGAGCTCCTACAATGAGCAGTTCTTC
D gene: NA; J gene: TRBJ1-1; clone size: few; V gene: TRBV28; CDR3 protein: CASSSSIYPAFF; CDR3 DNA: TGTGCCAGCAGTTCGAGTATTTACCCGGCTTTCTTT
D gene: TRBD2; J gene: TRBJ2-1; clone size: NA; V gene: TRBV20-1; CDR3 protein: CSARDWSGRAEVNEQSF; CDR3 DNA: TGCAGTGCTAGGGATTGGAGCGGGAGGGCCGAAGTCAATGAGCAGTCCTTC
D gene: NA; J gene: TRBJ1-2; clone size: NA; V gene: TRBV28; CDR3 protein: CASSFMGYGYTF; CDR3 DNA: TGTGCCAGCAGTTTTATGGGTTATGGCTACACCTTC
D gene: NA; J gene: TRBJ2-3; clone size: NA; V gene: TRBV4-1; CDR3 protein: CASSQGFASMDTQYF; CDR3 DNA: TGCGCCAGCAGCCAAGGTTTTGCTAGTATGGATACGCAGTATTTT